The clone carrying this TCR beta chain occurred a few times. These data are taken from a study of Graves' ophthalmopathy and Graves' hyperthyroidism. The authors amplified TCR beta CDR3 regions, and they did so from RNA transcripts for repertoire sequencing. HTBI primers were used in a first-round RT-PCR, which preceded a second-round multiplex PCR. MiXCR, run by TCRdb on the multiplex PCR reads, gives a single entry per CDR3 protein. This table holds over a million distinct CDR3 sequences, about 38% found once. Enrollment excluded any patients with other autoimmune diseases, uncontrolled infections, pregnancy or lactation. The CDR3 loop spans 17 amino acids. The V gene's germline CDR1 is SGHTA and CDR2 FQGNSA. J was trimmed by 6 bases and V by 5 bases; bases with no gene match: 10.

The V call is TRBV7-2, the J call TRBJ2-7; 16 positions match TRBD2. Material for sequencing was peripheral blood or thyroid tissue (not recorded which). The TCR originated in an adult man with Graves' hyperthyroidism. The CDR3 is CASSEGLAGGLSAEQYF. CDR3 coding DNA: TGTGCCAGCAGCGAGGGACTAGCGGGGGGGCTTTCTGCCGAGCAGTACTTC.